The clone carrying this TCR beta chain was detected a few times. These data originate in a study of shared clonotypes between healthy human individuals. After removal of 5 bases from V and 2 bases from J, the junction contained 3 bases not matched to a gene. Germline V gene sequence: CDR1 SGHNT, CDR2 YENEEA. This CDR3 is built from 16 residues. In replicate PCRs of sorted subsets, roughly 200 ng DNA, approximately 30,000 T cell genomes, was used. Sequenced by immunoSEQ multiplex PCR; TCRdb stores in-frame clones only, minus some. The table shows 2 million to 2.5 million clones, with around 95% occurring only once.

The material sequenced was naive CD4+ T cells sorted from blood. Described subset: CD45RA+ positively selected. The J gene is TRBJ2-3, the V gene TRBV11-3, with TRBD2 matching over 14 bases. This TCR derives from a man in his late teens or twenties in good health. The CDR3 loop is CASSRGLAGDTDTQYF. In DNA, the CDR3 is TGTGCCAGCAGCCGGGGACTAGCGGGGGACACAGATACGCAGTATTTT.